This entry lists 32 T cell receptor beta chains sequenced from one sample in a study of T cells after yellow fever vaccination. One entry per CDR3 protein results from TCRdb running MiXCR on the 5' RACE reads. Counted here are 200,000 to 250,000 distinct CDR3 sequences, more than 3% occurring once; the ten biggest clones make up 3.2%. Material: CD4+ T cells sorted from PBMCs, obtained 10 days after the yellow fever booster vaccination. The receptors come from a man aged 18 to 29 who received the YFV17D yellow fever vaccine.

This clonotype was counted many times. This rearrangement joins TRBV12-3 or TRBV12-4 to TRBJ2-4; D not resolved. The CDR3 spans 13 residues. The ends were cut back, 4 bases at V and 9 bases at J, with 13 bases in the middle. The DNA for the CDR3 is TGTGCCAGCAGTTCTGACCCCTGGAGCATTCAGTACTTC. It is translated as CASSSDPWSIQYF.

The rearrangement uses TRBV5-1 and TRBJ1-1, with D perhaps matching TRBD1 (5 bases). The germline gives CDR1 SGHRS, CDR2 YFSETQ. The CDR3 has 18 residues. V dropped 0 bases and J dropped 0 bases, with 18 bases sitting between them. The CDR3: CASSLGPPDTLMNTEAFF. The DNA for the CDR3 is TGCGCCAGCAGCTTGGGACCCCCGGACACCCTAATGAACACTGAAGCTTTCTTT. Full variable domain (outside the CDR3, taken from reference TRBV5-1 and TRBJ1-1): KAGVTQTPRYLIKTRGQQVTLSCSPISGHRSVSWYQQTPGQGLQFLFEYFSETQRNKGNFPGRFSGRQFSNSRSEMNVSTLELGDSALYLCASSLGPPDTLMNTEAFFGQGTRLTVV.

The chain is built from TRBV20-1 and TRBJ1-5; 8 bases agree with TRBD1. Germline V lookup: CDR1 DFQATT, CDR2 SNEGSKA (reference sequence). The CDR3 has 16 amino acids. Trimming at V came to 4 bases and at J to 3 bases, leaving 11 bases not matched to a gene. CDR3 sequence reads: CSATKPGQEINQPQHF. The CDR3 DNA reads as TGCAGTGCTACCAAGCCGGGACAGGAGATCAATCAGCCCCAGCATTTT.

This clonotype was counted between two and nine times. CDR3: CASSFKRGGSEQFF. In DNA form, the CDR3 reads TGTGCCAGCAGTTTCAAGCGGGGGGGCAGTGAGCAGTTCTTC. This chain connects TRBV6-2 or TRBV6-3 to TRBJ2-1, with TRBD2 matching over 10 bases. CDR3 size: 14 residues. Unmatched junction bases numbered 6, after V lost 4 bases and J lost 9 bases. Germline lookup yields CDR1 MNHEY and CDR2 SVGEGT.

This clonotype was seen many times. V gene TRBV7-6 combines with J gene TRBJ2-3, with a possible D match to TRBD2 (6 bases). V was pared by 5 bases and J by 0 bases, with 30 bases between. Germline V gene lookup returns CDR1 SGHVS and CDR2 FNYEAQ. This CDR3 has 21 residues. The CDR3 DNA is TGTGCCAGCAGCCGAGACCCCGGGACTGCCTACAACGTGGAGAGCACAGATACGCAGTATTTT. Residues: CASSRDPGTAYNVESTDTQYF.

In its sample, this clonotype was seen a few times. The V and J genes are TRBV7-3 and TRBJ2-7, with D perhaps TRBD1 or TRBD2 (5 bases each). The V and J ends lost 8 bases and 5 bases respectively, with 16 bases between them. CDR1 and CDR2 (germline): SGHTA, FQGTGA. CDR3 length: 13 amino acids. The CDR3 reads CASSLRDGDEQYF. CDR3 DNA sequence: TGTGCCAGCTCCTTGAGGGACGGGGACGAGCAGTACTTC.

V gene TRBV12-3 or TRBV12-4 combines with J gene TRBJ1-5; D call uncertain. V dropped 2 bases and J dropped 5 bases, with 10 bases sitting between them. The CDR3 sequence is 14 residues long. CDR3 amino acids: CASSLFGTDQPQHF. CDR3 sequence (DNA): TGTGCCAGCAGTTTATTCGGCACCGATCAGCCCCAGCATTTT.

This clonotype showed up many times. The V gene is TRBV11-2, the J gene TRBJ1-1; 8 bases agree with TRBD1. V shed 3 bases, J shed 2 bases, and the junction held 5 bases outside the gene matches. This CDR3 spans 15 amino acids. Germline V CDR1 and CDR2: SGHAT, FQNNGV. CDR3 sequence reads: CASSFAGQVNTEAFF. The CDR3 DNA is TGTGCCAGCAGCTTTGCGGGACAGGTAAACACTGAAGCTTTCTTT. Using reference TRBV11-2 and TRBJ1-1 for the parts outside the CDR3, the full variable domain is EAGVAQSPRYKIIEKRQSVAFWCNPISGHATLYWYQQILGQGPKLLIQFQNNGVVDDSQLPKDRFSAERLKGVDSTLKIQPAKLEDSAVYLCASSFAGQVNTEAFFGQGTRLTVV.

This clonotype was counted many times. The rearrangement joins TRBV7-3 to TRBJ2-1; maybe TRBD2 (7 bases). The germline gives CDR1 SGHTA, CDR2 FQGTGA. CDR3 length: 14 residues. Trimming removed 3 bases at V and 6 bases at J, with 12 bases between. The CDR3 DNA reads as TGTGCCAGCAGCTTCGGGGGGCCTCGCAATGAGCAGTTCTTC. As protein: CASSFGGPRNEQFF.

The chain has TRBV7-2 and TRBJ1-1; tentatively, D is TRBD1 (6 bases). V was pared by 1 base and J by 0 bases, with 12 bases between. Germline V gives CDR1 SGHTA, CDR2 FQGNSA. The CDR3 consists of 16 residues. CDR3 protein: CASSLGMGALNTEAFF. The DNA for the CDR3 is TGTGCCAGCAGCTTAGGAATGGGGGCACTGAACACTGAAGCTTTCTTT.

This clonotype was counted only a few times. The J gene is TRBJ2-5, the V gene TRBV11-2; 7 nucleotides line up with TRBD2. The V segment lost 6 bases and the J segment 2 bases; nucleotides outside the gene matches: 6. Germline assignment: CDR1 SGHAT and CDR2 FQNNGV. The CDR3 sequence is 14 residues long. The chain's CDR3 is CASRPPAGQETQYF. The CDR3 bases are TGTGCCAGCAGACCCCCAGCGGGACAAGAGACCCAGTACTTC.

This rearrangement joins TRBV6-1 to TRBJ1-5; D is unclear. The germline V gene has CDR1 MNHNS and CDR2 SASEGT. The CDR3 has 14 residues. The V end lost 7 bases, the J end lost 7 bases, and 17 bases lay between the germline ends. The chain's CDR3 is CASTPGRAGQPQHF. DNA for the CDR3: TGTGCCAGCACCCCTGGGCGCGCGGGCCAGCCCCAGCATTTT.

Ten or more counts support this clonotype. The V gene is TRBV7-9, the J gene TRBJ1-6, with D unclear. CDR3 length: 17 amino acids. The germline gives CDR1 SEHNR, CDR2 FQNEAQ (reference sequence). V was clipped by 1 base and J by 0 bases, with 10 bases between them. The CDR3 protein is CASSLVLGSSYNSPLHF. DNA for the CDR3: TGTGCCAGCAGCTTAGTCTTGGGGAGCTCCTATAATTCACCCCTCCACTTT. The full variable domain, in which reference TRBV7-9 and TRBJ1-6 provide the parts outside the CDR3, is DTGVSQNPRHKITKRGQNVTFRCDPISEHNRLYWYRQTLGQGPEFLTYFQNEAQLEKSRLLSDRFSAERPKGSFSTLEIQRTEQGDSAMYLCASSLVLGSSYNSPLHFGNGTRLTVT.

This clonotype has just a few counts. This sequence joins TRBV7-9 and TRBJ1-6; tentative D call: TRBD1 (6 bases). Germline V gene lookup returns CDR1 SEHNR and CDR2 FQNEAQ (reference sequence). This CDR3 has 15 residues. Trimming cost V 7 bases and J 9 bases, with 19 bases left between them. The CDR3 here is CASNPGRGQGSPLHF. CDR3 in DNA: TGTGCCAGCAACCCGGGCCGGGGGCAGGGTTCACCCCTCCACTTT.

CDR3 in amino acids: CASSLGSPHNYGYTF. The DNA for the CDR3 is TGCGCCAGCAGCTTGGGGTCCCCCCACAACTATGGCTACACCTTC. This chain links TRBV5-1 with TRBJ1-2; D gene unclear. The CDR3 totals 15 residues. The germline CDR1 and CDR2 sequences are SGHRS and YFSETQ. V shed 0 bases and J shed 2 bases, with 11 bases lying between them.

This clonotype was picked up many times. The CDR3 loop is CASFRGGNYGYTF. The CDR3 DNA reads TGTGCCAGCTTCAGAGGGGGCAACTATGGCTACACCTTC. The chain carries TRBV6-2 or TRBV6-3 and TRBJ1-2; the match to TRBD1 covers 7 bases. Trimming cost V 8 bases and J 2 bases; bases outside gene matches: 5. The CDR3 consists of 13 residues. Germline loops: CDR1 MNHEY, CDR2 SVGEGT.

This clonotype occurred a few times. This chain links TRBV24-1 with TRBJ1-6, with D tentatively TRBD1 (6 bases). Germline CDR1 and CDR2: KGHDR and SFDVKD. The V gene lost 4 bases and the J gene lost 5 bases, with 11 bases spanning the gap. This CDR3 is 15 amino acids long. CDR3 coding DNA: TGTGCCACCAGTGAGGGGGGGCGCGATAATTCACCCCTCCACTTT. Translated: CATSEGGRDNSPLHF.

This clonotype occurred a few times. The chain recombines TRBV27 with TRBJ2-2; D possibly uses TRBD1 or TRBD2 (6 bases each). The CDR3 loop spans 16 amino acids. Germline CDR1 and CDR2: MNHEY and SMNVEV (reference sequence). Trimming cost V 5 bases and J 4 bases, with 17 bases left between them. CDR3 nucleotide sequence: TGTGCCAGCAGTCCCGACAGGCTGGGGGGCACCGGGGAGCTGTTTTTT. This translates into CASSPDRLGGTGELFF.

This clonotype was observed at least ten times. The CDR3 region has the DNA TGCGCCAGCAGCTTTGGGGGTCTGACTAGCACAGATACGCAGTATTTT. This codes for CASSFGGLTSTDTQYF. V usage is TRBV5-1 and J usage is TRBJ2-3, with D possibly being TRBD1 or TRBD2 (5 bases each). CDR1 and CDR2 from the germline V gene are SGHRS and YFSETQ. The CDR3 contains 16 residues. Trimming left V 2 bases short and J 0 bases short, with 13 bases between. The whole variable domain, filled in from reference TRBV5-1 and TRBJ2-3, reads KAGVTQTPRYLIKTRGQQVTLSCSPISGHRSVSWYQQTPGQGLQFLFEYFSETQRNKGNFPGRFSGRQFSNSRSEMNVSTLELGDSALYLCASSFGGLTSTDTQYFGPGTRLTVL.

This clonotype was counted at least ten times. This rearrangement joins TRBV7-7 to TRBJ1-1; 8 bases map to TRBD1. V shed 2 bases and J 4 bases; nucleotides not matched to a gene: 3. Germline CDR1 reads SSHAT; CDR2 reads FNYEAQ (reference sequence). This CDR3 comprises 14 residues. CDR3: CASSLHRGATEAFF. The CDR3 DNA sequence: TGTGCCAGCAGCTTACACAGGGGGGCCACTGAAGCTTTCTTT.

This chain uses TRBV5-1 with TRBJ1-6, with D possibly TRBD1 on 5 matching bases. The V gene's germline CDR1 is SGHRS and CDR2 YFSETQ. Deletions cut 1 base from V and 7 bases from J, with 12 bases between. The CDR3 has 15 amino acids. In DNA, the CDR3 is TGCGCCAGCAGCTTGTTCGTGGGGGACAATTCACCCCTCCACTTT. This encodes CASSLFVGDNSPLHF.

This clonotype has at least ten counts. This chain connects TRBV5-1 to TRBJ2-3, with TRBD2 as a possible D gene (6 bases). The CDR3 covers 15 residues. The V gene lost 1 base and the J gene lost 5 bases, with 14 bases spanning the gap. From germline, CDR1 is SGHRS and CDR2 YFSETQ. CDR3 in DNA: TGCGCCAGCAGCTTGCTAGGGCAGGGAGGAGATACGCAGTATTTT. This sequence encodes CASSLLGQGGDTQYF.

There are many counts of this clonotype. V and J are TRBV7-9 and TRBJ1-5; D unclear. V lost 3 bases to trimming and J lost 4 bases, with 10 bases between them. This CDR3 spans 14 amino acids. The V gene's germline CDR1 is SEHNR and CDR2 FQNEAQ (reference sequence). The chain's CDR3 is CASSLEGGNQPQHF. In nucleotides, the CDR3 is TGTGCCAGCAGCTTGGAGGGTGGGAATCAGCCCCAGCATTTT.

This clonotype occurred many times. J is TRBJ2-3 and V is TRBV14; possible D gene TRBD2, 5 bases. CDR1 and CDR2 (germline): SGHDN, FVKESK. There are 14 residues in the CDR3. The ends were cut back, 4 bases at V and 5 bases at J, with 13 bases in the middle. The CDR3: CASSPLREGDTQYF. For the CDR3, the DNA is TGTGCCAGCAGCCCTCTCCGCGAGGGAGATACGCAGTATTTT. The full variable domain, its missing parts supplied by reference TRBV14 and TRBJ2-3, is EAGVTQFPSHSVIEKGQTVTLRCDPISGHDNLYWYRRVMGKEIKFLLHFVKESKQDESGMPNNRFLAERTGGTYSTLKVQPAELEDSGVYFCASSPLREGDTQYFGPGTRLTVL.

This clonotype was detected many times. The chain combines TRBV4-2 with TRBJ2-3; tentatively, D is TRBD2 (6 bases). V was clipped by 6 bases and J by 3 bases, with 19 bases between them. CDR1 and CDR2 (germline): LGHNA, YNFKEQ. This CDR3 has 16 residues. CDR3 amino acids: CASRGTEGSATDTQYF. CDR3 DNA sequence: TGTGCCAGCAGGGGGACGGAGGGATCCGCGACAGATACGCAGTATTTT.

The chain is built from TRBV6-5 and TRBJ1-1; maybe TRBD1 (6 bases). In germline, CDR1 is MNHEY, CDR2 SVGAGI. V lost 6 bases and J lost 6, with 20 bases in between. The CDR3 is made up of 15 amino acids. CDR3 in DNA: TGTGCCAGCAGCCCTCGTGGGGGCTTCTTCCCTGAAGCTTTCTTT. Its translation: CASSPRGGFFPEAFF.

V usage is TRBV12-3 or TRBV12-4 and J usage is TRBJ1-2, with D tentatively TRBD1 (6 bases). V was cut by 7 bases and J by 5 bases, with 14 bases left in between. The CDR3 extends over 13 amino acids. The CDR3 coding sequence is TGTGCCAGCACCTCAGCGGGGGCGTATGGCTACACCTTC. Residues: CASTSAGAYGYTF.

The rearrangement links TRBV7-9 to TRBJ2-7; D uncertain. V was cut by 5 bases and J by 8 bases, with 7 bases left in between. The CDR3 runs 10 residues. Germline loops: CDR1 SEHNR, CDR2 FQNEAQ (reference sequence). The chain's CDR3 is CASSGEKQYV. The CDR3 DNA reads TGTGCCAGCAGCGGTGAGAAGCAGTACGTC.

This clonotype came up many times. The chain employs TRBV19 and TRBJ1-5; D is ambiguous. V was pared by 9 bases and J by 2 bases, with 17 bases between. This CDR3 comprises 15 residues. The germline CDR1 and CDR2 sequences are LNHDA and SQIVND (reference sequence). CDR3 sequence: CASSDRVGRNQPQHF. The DNA for the CDR3 is TGTGCCAGCTCCGATAGAGTCGGTCGCAATCAGCCCCAGCATTTT.

This clonotype was found a few times. The V gene is TRBV15, the J gene TRBJ2-7; D uncertain. This CDR3 contains 13 residues. The germline gives CDR1 LNHNV, CDR2 YYDKDF (reference sequence). V was cut by 6 bases and J by 3 bases, with 12 bases left in between. CDR3 in DNA: TGTGCCACCAGGGACGGCAGAAACTACGAGCAGTACGTC. Encoded protein: CATRDGRNYEQYV.

This clonotype came up many times. V is TRBV6-4 and J is TRBJ1-1; 9 nucleotides align to TRBD1. V dropped 6 bases and J dropped 10; count of bases not matched to a gene: 6. Per the germline V gene, CDR1 is MRHNA and CDR2 is SNTAGT. This CDR3 has 12 amino acids. CDR3 coding DNA: TGTGCCAGCAGCGGCACAGGGGGCAGAGCTTTCTTT. Protein: CASSGTGGRAFF.

There are many counts of this clonotype. The rearrangement links TRBV5-1 to TRBJ1-1, with 8 nucleotides matching TRBD1. Germline CDR1 is SGHRS and CDR2 is YFSETQ. V gave up 5 bases and J gave up 2 bases; unmatched junction bases: 5. The CDR3 has 14 residues. CDR3 coding DNA: TGCGCCAGCAGGGCAGGACAGGGAAACACTGAAGCTTTCTTT. Protein product: CASRAGQGNTEAFF.